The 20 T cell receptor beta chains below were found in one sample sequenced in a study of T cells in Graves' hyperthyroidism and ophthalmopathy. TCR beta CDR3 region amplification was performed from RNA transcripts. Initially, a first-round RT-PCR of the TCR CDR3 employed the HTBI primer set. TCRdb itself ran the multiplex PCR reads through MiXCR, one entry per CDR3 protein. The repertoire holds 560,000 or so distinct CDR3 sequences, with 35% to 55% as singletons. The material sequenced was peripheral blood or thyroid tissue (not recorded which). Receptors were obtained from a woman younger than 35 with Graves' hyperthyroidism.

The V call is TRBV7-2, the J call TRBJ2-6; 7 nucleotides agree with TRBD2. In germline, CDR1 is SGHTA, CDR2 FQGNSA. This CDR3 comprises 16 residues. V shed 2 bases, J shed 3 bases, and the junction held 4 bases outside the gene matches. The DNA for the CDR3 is TGTGCCAGCAGCTTAAGGGCGGGGGTTGGGGCCAACGTCCTGACTTTC. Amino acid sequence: CASSLRAGVGANVLTF.

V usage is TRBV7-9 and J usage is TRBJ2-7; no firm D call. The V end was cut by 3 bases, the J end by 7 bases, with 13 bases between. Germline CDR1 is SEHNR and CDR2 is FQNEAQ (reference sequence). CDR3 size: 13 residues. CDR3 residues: CASSLPWGGEQYF. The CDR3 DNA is TGTGCCAGCAGCTTGCCATGGGGTGGAGAGCAGTACTTC.

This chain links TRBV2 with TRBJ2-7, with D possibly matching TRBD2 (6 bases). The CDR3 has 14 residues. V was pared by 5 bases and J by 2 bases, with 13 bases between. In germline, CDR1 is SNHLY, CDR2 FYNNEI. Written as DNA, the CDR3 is TGTGCCAGCAGTCCGCCCGGCGGGGCCTACGAGCAGTACTTC. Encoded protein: CASSPPGGAYEQYF.

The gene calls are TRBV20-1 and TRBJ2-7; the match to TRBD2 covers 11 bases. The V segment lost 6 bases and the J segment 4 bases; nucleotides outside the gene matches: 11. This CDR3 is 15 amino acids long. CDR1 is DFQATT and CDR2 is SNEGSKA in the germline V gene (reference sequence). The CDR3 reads CSAPPTSGRGYEQYF. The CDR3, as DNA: TGCAGTGCACCACCCACTAGCGGGAGAGGATACGAGCAGTACTTC.

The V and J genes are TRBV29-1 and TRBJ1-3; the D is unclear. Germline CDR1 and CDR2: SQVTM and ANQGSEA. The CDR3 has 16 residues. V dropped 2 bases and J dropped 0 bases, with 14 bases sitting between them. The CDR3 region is CSVESPGRSSGNTIYF. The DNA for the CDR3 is TGCAGCGTTGAATCCCCCGGCCGGAGCTCTGGAAACACCATATATTTT.

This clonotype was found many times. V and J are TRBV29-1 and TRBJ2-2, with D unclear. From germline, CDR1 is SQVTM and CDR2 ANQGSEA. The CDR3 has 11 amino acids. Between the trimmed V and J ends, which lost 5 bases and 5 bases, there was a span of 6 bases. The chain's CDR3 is CSVLGTGELFF. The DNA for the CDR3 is TGCAGCGTTCTGGGGACCGGGGAGCTGTTTTTT.

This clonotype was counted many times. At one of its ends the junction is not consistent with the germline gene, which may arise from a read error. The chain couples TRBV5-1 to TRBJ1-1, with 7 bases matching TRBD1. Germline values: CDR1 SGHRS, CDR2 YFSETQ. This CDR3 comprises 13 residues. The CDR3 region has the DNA TGTGCCAGCAGCCGGGACAGGAACACTGAAGCTTTCTTT. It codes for CASSRDRNTEAFF.

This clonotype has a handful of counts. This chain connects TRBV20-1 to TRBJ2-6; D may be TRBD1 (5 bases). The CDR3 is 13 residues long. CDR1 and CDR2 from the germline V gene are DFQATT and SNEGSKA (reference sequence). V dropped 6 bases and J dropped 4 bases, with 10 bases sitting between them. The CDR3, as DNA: TGCAGTGCCCCAGGGCCCGGGGCCAACGTCCTGACTTTC. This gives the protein CSAPGPGANVLTF.

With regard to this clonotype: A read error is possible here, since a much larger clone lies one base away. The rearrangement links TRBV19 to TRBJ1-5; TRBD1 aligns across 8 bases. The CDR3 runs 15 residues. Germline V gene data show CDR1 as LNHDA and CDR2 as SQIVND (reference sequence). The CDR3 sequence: CASSIAAGGSQPQHF. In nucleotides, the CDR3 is TGTGCCAGTAGCATAGCGGCAGGGGGCAGTCAGCCCCAGCATTTT.

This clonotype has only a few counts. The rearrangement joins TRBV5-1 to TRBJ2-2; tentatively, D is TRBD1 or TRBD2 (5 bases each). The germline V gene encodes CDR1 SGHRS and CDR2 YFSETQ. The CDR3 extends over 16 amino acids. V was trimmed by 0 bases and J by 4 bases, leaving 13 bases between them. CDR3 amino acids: CASSLDHFGTTGELFF. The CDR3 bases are TGCGCCAGCAGCTTGGACCACTTCGGGACCACCGGGGAGCTGTTTTTT.

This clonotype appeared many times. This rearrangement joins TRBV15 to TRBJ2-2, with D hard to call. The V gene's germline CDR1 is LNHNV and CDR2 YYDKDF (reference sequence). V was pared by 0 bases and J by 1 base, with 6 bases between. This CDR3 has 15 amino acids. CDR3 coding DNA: TGTGCCACCAGCAGAGAACCCAGGAACACCGGGGAGCTGTTTTTT. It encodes CATSREPRNTGELFF.

The DNA for the CDR3 is TGTGCCAGTAGTCGGGCCCAGGGGCGTAATCAGCCCCAGCATTTT. It codes for CASSRAQGRNQPQHF. The chain links TRBV7-2 to TRBJ1-5; D is perhaps TRBD1 (6 bases). Looked up from germline, CDR1 is SGHTA and CDR2 is FQGNSA. Trimming took off 9 bases at V and 4 bases at J, with 19 bases between the two ends. The CDR3 is made up of 15 amino acids.

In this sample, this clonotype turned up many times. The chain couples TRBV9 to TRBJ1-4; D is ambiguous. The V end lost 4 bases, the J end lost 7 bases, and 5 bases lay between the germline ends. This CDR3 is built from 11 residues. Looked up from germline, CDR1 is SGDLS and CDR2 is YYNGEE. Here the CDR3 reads CASSQSEKLFF. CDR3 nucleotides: TGTGCCAGCAGCCAATCTGAAAAACTGTTTTTT.

The DNA of the CDR3 is TGTGCCAGCAGGCCGCAGGGGACTATCTCGAGAGCTTTCTTT. Protein: CASRPQGTISRAFF. V and J are TRBV7-9 and TRBJ1-1; a possible D gene is TRBD1 (6 bases). This CDR3 is built from 14 residues. V lost 6 bases, J lost 10 bases, and 21 bases lay in between. Germline lookup yields CDR1 SEHNR and CDR2 FQNEAQ (reference sequence).

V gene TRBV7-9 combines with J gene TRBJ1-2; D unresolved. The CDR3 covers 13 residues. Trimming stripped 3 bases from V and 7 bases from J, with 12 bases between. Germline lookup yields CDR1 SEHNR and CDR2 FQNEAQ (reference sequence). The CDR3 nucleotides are TGTGCCAGCAGCTTCCTAGCGGGGATTGGCTACACCTTC. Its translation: CASSFLAGIGYTF.

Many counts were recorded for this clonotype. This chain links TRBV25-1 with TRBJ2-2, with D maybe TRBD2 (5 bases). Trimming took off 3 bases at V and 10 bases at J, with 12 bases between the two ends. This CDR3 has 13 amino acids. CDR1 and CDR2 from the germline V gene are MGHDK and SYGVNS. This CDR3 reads CASSDWFGKELFF. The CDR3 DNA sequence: TGTGCCAGCAGTGACTGGTTCGGGAAGGAGCTGTTTTTT.

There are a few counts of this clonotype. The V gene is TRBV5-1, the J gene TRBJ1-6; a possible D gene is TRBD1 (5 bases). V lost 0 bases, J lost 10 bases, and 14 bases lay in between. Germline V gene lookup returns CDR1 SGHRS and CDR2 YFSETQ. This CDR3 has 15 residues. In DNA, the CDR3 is TGCGCCAGCAGCTTGGCTGGCAGGGAGAGGTCACCCCTCCACTTT. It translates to CASSLAGRERSPLHF.

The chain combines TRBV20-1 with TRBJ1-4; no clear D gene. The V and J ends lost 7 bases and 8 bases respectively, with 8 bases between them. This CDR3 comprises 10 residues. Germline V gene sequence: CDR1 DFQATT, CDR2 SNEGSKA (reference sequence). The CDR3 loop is CSGLGEKLFF. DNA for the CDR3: TGCAGTGGGCTAGGGGAAAAACTGTTTTTT.

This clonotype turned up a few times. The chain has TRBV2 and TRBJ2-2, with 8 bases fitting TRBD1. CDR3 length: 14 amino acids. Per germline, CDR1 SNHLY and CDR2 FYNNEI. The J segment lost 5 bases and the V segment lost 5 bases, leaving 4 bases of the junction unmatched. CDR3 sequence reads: CASSKDRETGELFF. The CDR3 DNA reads TGTGCCAGCAGTAAGGACAGGGAAACCGGGGAGCTGTTTTTT.

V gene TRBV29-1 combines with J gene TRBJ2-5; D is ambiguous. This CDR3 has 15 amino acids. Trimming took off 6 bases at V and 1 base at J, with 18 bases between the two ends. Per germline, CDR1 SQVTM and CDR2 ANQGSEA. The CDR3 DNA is TGCAGCGTCCCAAAAGTAAGGGCCACCCAAGAGACCCAGTACTTC. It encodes CSVPKVRATQETQYF.